This T cell receptor beta chain was observed in a study of blood T cell repertoires in COVID-19. Using immunoSEQ multiplex PCR, the repertoire was profiled, and TCRdb retains in-frame clones only, with some absent. This sample has roughly 150,000 clones; about four fifths occur once, and the top ten carry approximately 10%. Trimming shortened V by 6 bases and J by 5 bases, and 21 bases separated the two germline ends. Per germline, CDR1 KGHSH and CDR2 LQKENI. This CDR3 comprises 16 residues. The sample taken for sequencing was peripheral blood. The chain couples TRBV18 to TRBJ2-3; D might be TRBD1 (5 bases). This receptor was obtained from a man in his 70s with active or convalescent COVID-19. The CDR3 DNA reads as TGTGCCAGCTCCTCACTTATCCTCAGGGATATAGATACGCAGTATTTT. It codes for CASSSLILRDIDTQYF. Full variable domain (rest looked up from reference TRBV18 and TRBJ2-3): NAGVMQNPRHLVRRRGQEARLRCSPMKGHSHVYWYRQLPEEGLKFMVYLQKENIIDESGMPKERFSAEFPKEGPSILRIQQVVRGDSAAYFCASSSLILRDIDTQYFGPGTRLTVL.